This T cell receptor (beta chain) was sequenced in a study of CD8+CD57+ T cells in acquired aplastic anemia. Investigators profiled TCR beta VDJ and CDR3 from genomic DNA template. In TCRdb, the reads were re-called with MiXCR into one record per CDR3 protein. The table records 170,000 or so distinct CDR3 sequences, roughly 63% of them present only once. Those patients picked for sequencing had displayed CD8+CD57+ cell expansion on flow cytometry. Patients were treatment-naive when blood was sampled. Germline-derived CDR1 and CDR2 are DFQATT and SNEGSKA (reference sequence). V was shortened by 6 bases and J by 5 bases, with 16 bases between the two germline ends. The CDR3 consists of 13 residues.

The sequencing input was sorted CD4+, CD8+, or CD8+CD57+ T cells (not recorded which) from PBMCs. This clonotype was sampled from a human donor with aplastic anemia. The chain couples TRBV20-1 to TRBJ2-5, with D perhaps TRBD2 (6 bases). This CDR3 is CSARGGVGETQYF. In DNA, the CDR3 is TGCAGTGCCCGGGGCGGGGTGGGGGAGACCCAGTACTTC.